This paragraph covers one TCR beta chain sequence. One entry per CDR3 protein results from TCRdb running MiXCR on the 5' RACE reads. The sample includes more than 9,000 distinct CDR3 sequences, more than 15% of them seen just once. The sample comes from a study of spatial heterogeneity in lung cancer. The sample's time point: sample taken at primary tumor resection. Whole RNA was taken from tumor, nontumor lung or frozen PBMC; it was then sequenced unsorted. A total of 72 untreated early-stage non-small cell lung cancer patients served as donors. Sequencing used PBMCs, obtained at surgery. The TCR was taken from a male donor with early-stage non-small cell lung cancer.

The CDR3 here is CASSSRSSGYTF. Written as DNA, the CDR3 is TGTGCCAGCAGTTCTCGAAGTTCTGGCTACACCTTC. The J gene is TRBJ1-2, the V gene TRBV28; D is undetermined. This CDR3 has 12 amino acids. Looked up from germline, CDR1 is MDHEN and CDR2 is SYDVKM. Between the trimmed V and J ends, which lost 4 bases and 7 bases, there was a span of 10 bases.